This T cell receptor (beta chain) was recorded in a study of blood T cell repertoires in COVID-19. As for the study in general: Italy, Spain and the United States were the sources of the convalescent and acute COVID-19 samples. The cDNA or gDNA used as material had been derived from T cells, B-cell-depleted T cells, or PBMCs.

In the study's own analysis: Amplification with reference gene primers provided the estimates of nucleated cell counts. Measured with immunoSEQ multiplex PCR; TCRdb has only the in-frame clones, and not every one. The V and J calls and the clone size are those of that table, but D and trimming were determined from the DNA. The sample includes 55,000 or so clones, approximately 87% of them seen just once. Germline CDR1 and CDR2: ENHRY and SYGVKD. Trimming stripped 0 bases from V and 4 bases from J, with 9 bases between. The CDR3 is made up of 15 amino acids. The chain is built from TRBV10-3 and TRBJ2-2, with D hard to call. Material: peripheral blood. This sequence originates from a woman aged 55-69 years with COVID-19, enrolled during active disease. The DNA for the CDR3 is TGTGCCATCAGTGAGTCATTTATCGGCACCGGGGAGCTGTTTTTT. Residues: CAISESFIGTGELFF.